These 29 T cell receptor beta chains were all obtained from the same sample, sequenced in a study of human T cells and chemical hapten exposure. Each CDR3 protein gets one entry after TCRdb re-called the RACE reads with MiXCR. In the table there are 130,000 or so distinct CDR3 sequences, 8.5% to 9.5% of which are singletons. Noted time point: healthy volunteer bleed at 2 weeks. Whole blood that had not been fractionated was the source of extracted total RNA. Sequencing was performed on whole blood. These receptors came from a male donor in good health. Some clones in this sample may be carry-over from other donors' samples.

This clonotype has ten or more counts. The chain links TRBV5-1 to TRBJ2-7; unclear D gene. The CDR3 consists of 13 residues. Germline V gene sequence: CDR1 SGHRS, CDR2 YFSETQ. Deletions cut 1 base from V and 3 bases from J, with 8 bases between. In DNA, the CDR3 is TGCGCCAGCAGCTTGCTTGTAGACTACGAGCAGTACTTC. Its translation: CASSLLVDYEQYF.

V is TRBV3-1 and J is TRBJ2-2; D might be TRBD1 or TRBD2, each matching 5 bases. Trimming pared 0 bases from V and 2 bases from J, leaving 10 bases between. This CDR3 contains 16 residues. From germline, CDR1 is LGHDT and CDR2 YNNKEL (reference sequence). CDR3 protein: CASSQDLGPNTGELFF. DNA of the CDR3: TGTGCCAGCAGCCAAGATTTGGGACCTAACACCGGGGAGCTGTTTTTT.

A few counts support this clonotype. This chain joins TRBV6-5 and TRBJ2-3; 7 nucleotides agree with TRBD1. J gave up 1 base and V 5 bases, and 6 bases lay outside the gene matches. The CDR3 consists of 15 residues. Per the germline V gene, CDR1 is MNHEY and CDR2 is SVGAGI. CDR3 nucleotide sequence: TGTGCCAGCAGTCTGGACAGGCCCCGCACAGATACGCAGTATTTT. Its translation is CASSLDRPRTDTQYF.

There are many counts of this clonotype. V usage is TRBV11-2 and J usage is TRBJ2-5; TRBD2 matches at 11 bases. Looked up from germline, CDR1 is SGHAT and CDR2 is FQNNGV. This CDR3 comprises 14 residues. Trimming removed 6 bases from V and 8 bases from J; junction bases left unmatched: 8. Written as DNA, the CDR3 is TGTGCCAGCAGACTGCTAGCGGGAGGTAGAACCCAGTACTTC. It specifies CASRLLAGGRTQYF.

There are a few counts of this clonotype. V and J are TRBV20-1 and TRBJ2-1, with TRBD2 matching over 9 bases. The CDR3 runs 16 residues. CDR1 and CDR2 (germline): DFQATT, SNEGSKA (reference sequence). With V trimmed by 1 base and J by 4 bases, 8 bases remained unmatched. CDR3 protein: CSARGSGGRYYNEQFF. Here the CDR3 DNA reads TGCAGTGCTAGAGGTAGCGGGGGCCGGTATTACAATGAGCAGTTCTTC.

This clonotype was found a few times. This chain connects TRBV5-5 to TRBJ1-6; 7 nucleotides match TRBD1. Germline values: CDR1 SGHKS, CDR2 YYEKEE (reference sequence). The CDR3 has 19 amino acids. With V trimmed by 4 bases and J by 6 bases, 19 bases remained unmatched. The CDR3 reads CASSVHAGTAETANSPLHF. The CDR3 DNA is TGTGCCAGCAGCGTTCACGCCGGGACAGCCGAAACCGCTAATTCACCCCTCCACTTT.

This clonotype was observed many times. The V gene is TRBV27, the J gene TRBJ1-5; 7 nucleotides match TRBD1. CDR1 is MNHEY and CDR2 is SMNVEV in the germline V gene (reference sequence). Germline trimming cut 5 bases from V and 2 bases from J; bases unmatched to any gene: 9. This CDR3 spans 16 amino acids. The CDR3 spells CASSREGAYGNQPQHF. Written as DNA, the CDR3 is TGTGCCAGCAGTAGGGAGGGGGCTTATGGCAATCAGCCCCAGCATTTT.

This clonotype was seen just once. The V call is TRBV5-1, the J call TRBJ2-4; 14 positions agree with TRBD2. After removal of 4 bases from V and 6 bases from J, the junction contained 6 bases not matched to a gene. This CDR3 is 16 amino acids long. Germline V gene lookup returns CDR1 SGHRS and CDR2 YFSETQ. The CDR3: CASSPGLAGVGNIQYF. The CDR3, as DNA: TGCGCCAGCAGCCCGGGACTAGCGGGAGTGGGAAACATTCAGTACTTC. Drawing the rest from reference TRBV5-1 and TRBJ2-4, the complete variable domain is KAGVTQTPRYLIKTRGQQVTLSCSPISGHRSVSWYQQTPGQGLQFLFEYFSETQRNKGNFPGRFSGRQFSNSRSEMNVSTLELGDSALYLCASSPGLAGVGNIQYFGAGTRLSVL.

CDR3 region: CASSDAGAKGTEAFF. The CDR3 DNA sequence: TGTGCCAGCAGCGACGCAGGGGCCAAGGGGACTGAAGCTTTCTTT. This sequence joins TRBV2 and TRBJ1-1, with D possibly matching TRBD1 (6 bases). CDR1 is SNHLY and CDR2 is FYNNEI in the germline V gene. The length of the CDR3 is 15 residues. V gave up 6 bases and J gave up 5 bases, with 19 bases separating them.

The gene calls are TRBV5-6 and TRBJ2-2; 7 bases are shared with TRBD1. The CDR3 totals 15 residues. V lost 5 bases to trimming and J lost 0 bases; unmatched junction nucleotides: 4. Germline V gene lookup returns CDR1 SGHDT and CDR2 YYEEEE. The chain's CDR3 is CASRSGTANTGELFF. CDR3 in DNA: TGTGCCAGCAGGTCCGGGACAGCGAACACCGGGGAGCTGTTTTTT.

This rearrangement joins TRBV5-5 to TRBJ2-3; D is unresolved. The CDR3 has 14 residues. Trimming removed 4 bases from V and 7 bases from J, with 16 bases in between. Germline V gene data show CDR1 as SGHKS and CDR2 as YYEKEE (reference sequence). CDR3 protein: CASSVPGQPYTQYF. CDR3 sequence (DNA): TGTGCCAGCAGCGTTCCGGGCCAGCCTTATACGCAGTATTTT.

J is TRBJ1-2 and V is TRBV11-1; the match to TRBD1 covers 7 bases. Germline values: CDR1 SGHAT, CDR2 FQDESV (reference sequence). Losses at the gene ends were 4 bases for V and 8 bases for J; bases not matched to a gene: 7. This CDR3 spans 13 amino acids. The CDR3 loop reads CASSSQGNGGYTF. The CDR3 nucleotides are TGTGCCAGCAGCTCACAGGGGAATGGCGGCTACACCTTC.

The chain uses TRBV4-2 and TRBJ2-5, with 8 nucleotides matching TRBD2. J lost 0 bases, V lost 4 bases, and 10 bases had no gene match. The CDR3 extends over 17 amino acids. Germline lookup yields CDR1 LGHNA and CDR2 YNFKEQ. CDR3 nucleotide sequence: TGTGCCAGCAGCCCCTATTTCCCCGGGGGGGACCAAGAGACCCAGTACTTC. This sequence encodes CASSPYFPGGDQETQYF.

The CDR3 nucleotides are TGTGCCAGCAGTCGGACGGGAAGCTCCTACAATGAGCAGTTCTTC. It is translated as CASSRTGSSYNEQFF. V usage is TRBV7-9 and J usage is TRBJ2-1; the D gene is possibly TRBD2 (5 bases). The CDR3 runs 15 residues. Germline V lookup: CDR1 SEHNR, CDR2 FQNEAQ (reference sequence). V lost 6 bases and J lost 0, with 12 bases in between.

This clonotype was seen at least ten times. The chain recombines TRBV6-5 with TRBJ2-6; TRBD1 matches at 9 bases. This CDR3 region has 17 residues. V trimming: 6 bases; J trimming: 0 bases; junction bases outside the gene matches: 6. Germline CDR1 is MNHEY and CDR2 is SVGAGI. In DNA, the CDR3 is TGTGCCAGCAGATCCGGGACAGGGAACTCTGGGGCCAACGTCCTGACTTTC. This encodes CASRSGTGNSGANVLTF.

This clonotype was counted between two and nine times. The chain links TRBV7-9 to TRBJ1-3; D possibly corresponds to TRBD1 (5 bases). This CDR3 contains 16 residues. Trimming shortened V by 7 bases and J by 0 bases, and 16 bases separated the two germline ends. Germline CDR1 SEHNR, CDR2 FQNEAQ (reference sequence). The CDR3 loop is CASNPVGELSGNTIYF. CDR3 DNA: TGTGCCAGCAACCCTGTGGGGGAACTCTCTGGAAACACCATATATTTT.

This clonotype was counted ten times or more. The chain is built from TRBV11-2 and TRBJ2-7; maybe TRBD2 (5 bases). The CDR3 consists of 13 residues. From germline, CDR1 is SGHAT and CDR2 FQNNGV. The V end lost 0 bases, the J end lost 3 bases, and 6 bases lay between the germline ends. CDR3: CASSLDAGYEQYF. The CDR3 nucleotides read TGTGCCAGCAGCTTAGATGCGGGCTACGAGCAGTACTTC.

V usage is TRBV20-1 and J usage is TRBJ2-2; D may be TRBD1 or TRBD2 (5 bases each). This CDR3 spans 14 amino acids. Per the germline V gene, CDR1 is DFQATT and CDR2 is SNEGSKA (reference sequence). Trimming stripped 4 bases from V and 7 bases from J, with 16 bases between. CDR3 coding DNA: TGCAGTGCTAACCTGGGACCCGCAGGCGGGGAGCTGTTTTTT. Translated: CSANLGPAGGELFF.

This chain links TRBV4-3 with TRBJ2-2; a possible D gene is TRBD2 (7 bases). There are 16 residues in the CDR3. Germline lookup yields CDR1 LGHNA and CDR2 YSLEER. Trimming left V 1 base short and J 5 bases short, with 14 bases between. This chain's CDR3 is CASSQAGEGGTGELFF. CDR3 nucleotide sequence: TGCGCCAGCAGCCAAGCAGGGGAGGGTGGAACCGGGGAGCTGTTTTTT.

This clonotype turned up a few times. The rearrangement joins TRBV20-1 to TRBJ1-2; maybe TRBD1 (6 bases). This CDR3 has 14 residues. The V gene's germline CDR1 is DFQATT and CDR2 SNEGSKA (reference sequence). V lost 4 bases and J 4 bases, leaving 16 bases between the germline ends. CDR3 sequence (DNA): TGCAGTGCTAACAGGGAAGGGAACGCCTATGGCTACACCTTC. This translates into CSANREGNAYGYTF.

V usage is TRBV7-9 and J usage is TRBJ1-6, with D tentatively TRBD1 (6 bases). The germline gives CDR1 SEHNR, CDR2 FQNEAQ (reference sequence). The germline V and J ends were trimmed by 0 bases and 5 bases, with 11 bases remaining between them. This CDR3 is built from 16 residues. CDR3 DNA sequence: TGTGCCAGCAGCTTAGCCTCGGACAGAAATAATTCACCCCTCCACTTT. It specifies CASSLASDRNNSPLHF. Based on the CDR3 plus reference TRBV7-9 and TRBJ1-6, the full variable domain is DTGVSQNPRHKITKRGQNVTFRCDPISEHNRLYWYRQTLGQGPEFLTYFQNEAQLEKSRLLSDRFSAERPKGSFSTLEIQRTEQGDSAMYLCASSLASDRNNSPLHFGNGTRLTVT.

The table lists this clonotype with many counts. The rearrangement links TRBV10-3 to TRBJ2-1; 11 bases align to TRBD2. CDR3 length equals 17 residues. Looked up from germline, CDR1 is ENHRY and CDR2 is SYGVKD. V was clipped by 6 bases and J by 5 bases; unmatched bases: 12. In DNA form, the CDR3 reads TGTGCCATCAGCGGTTTGTCTGCTAGCGGGGGGCACAATGAGCAGTTCTTC. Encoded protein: CAISGLSASGGHNEQFF.

CDR3 nucleotide sequence: TGTGCCAGCAGTTATGGTAGCGGTACCTCCTACGAGCAGTACTTC. This gives the protein CASSYGSGTSYEQYF. The genes are TRBV6-5 and TRBJ2-7; D perhaps matches TRBD2 (6 bases). This CDR3 is built from 15 residues. Germline V CDR1 and CDR2: MNHEY, SVGAGI. Trimming took off 3 bases at V and 0 bases at J, with 12 bases between the two ends.

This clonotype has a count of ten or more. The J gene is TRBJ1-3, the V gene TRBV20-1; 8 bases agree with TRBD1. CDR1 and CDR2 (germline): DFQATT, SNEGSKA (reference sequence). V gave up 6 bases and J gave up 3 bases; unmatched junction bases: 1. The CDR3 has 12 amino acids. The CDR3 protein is CSAGTGGNTIYF. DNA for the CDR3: TGCAGTGCCGGGACAGGTGGAAACACCATATATTTT.

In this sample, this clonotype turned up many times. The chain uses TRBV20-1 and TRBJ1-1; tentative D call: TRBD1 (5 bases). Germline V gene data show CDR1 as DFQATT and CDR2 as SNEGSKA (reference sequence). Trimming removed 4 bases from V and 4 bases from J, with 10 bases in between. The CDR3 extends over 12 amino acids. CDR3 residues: CSAIREGTEAFF. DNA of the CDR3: TGCAGTGCTATCAGGGAGGGCACTGAAGCTTTCTTT.

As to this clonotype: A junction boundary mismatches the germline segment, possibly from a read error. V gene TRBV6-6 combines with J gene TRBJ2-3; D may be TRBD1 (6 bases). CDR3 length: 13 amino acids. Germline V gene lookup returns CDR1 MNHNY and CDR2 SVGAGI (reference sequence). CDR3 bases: TGTGCCAGCAACTCAGGGGTTACAGATACGAAGTATTTT. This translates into CASNSGVTDTKYF.

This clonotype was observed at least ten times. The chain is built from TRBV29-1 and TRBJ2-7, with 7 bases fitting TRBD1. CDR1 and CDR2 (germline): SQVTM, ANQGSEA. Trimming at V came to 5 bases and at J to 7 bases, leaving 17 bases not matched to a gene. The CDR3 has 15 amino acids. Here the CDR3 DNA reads TGCAGCGTTACCGGACAGGAGCAAATTCTAGGGGAGCAGTACTTC. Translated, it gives CSVTGQEQILGEQYF.

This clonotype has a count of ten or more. CDR3 DNA: TGTGCCAGCAGCCAATCCCAGAACACTGAAGCTTTCTTT. It translates to CASSQSQNTEAFF. This chain connects TRBV16 to TRBJ1-1; D is uncertain. V lost 0 bases and J 1 base, leaving 3 bases between the germline ends. CDR1 and CDR2 from the germline V gene are KGHSY and FQNENV. There are 13 residues in the CDR3.

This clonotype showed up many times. The CDR3 DNA reads as TGTGCCAGCAGTTACGACTTCTCCTACGAGCAGTACTTC. Translation: CASSYDFSYEQYF. The rearrangement links TRBV6-2 or TRBV6-3 to TRBJ2-7, with unresolved D. The length of the CDR3 is 13 residues. V dropped 2 bases and J dropped 0 bases, with 5 bases sitting between them. Germline V gene data show CDR1 as MNHEY and CDR2 as SVGEGT.